These T cell receptor beta chains were read from a single sample in a study of T cell responses to AZD1222 COVID-19 vaccine. Sequencing was performed with immunoSEQ multiplex PCR; in TCRdb, only in-frame clones are kept and a portion is missing. The sample contains about 150,000 clones, 90% of which appear only once. The source material was peripheral blood, sampled on day 0 of AZD1222 vaccination. The receptors were gathered from an adult in good health. Each CDR3 is given with its conserved first and last residue. The D gene is left open where the match is weak. Only some rows state a clone size, as once, few, many or a class for expanded clones.

J: TRBJ2-1; length: 12; D: .; V: TRBV28; size: .; DNA: TGTGCCAGCAGTTTAGTATACAATGAGCAGTTCTTC; CDR3: CASSLVYNEQFF
J: TRBJ2-1; length: 14; D: .; V: TRBV15; size: .; DNA: TGTGCCACCAGCATAAGCCTGGCCCCGAGTGAGCAGTTCTTC; CDR3: CATSISLAPSEQFF
J: TRBJ2-2; length: 14; D: .; V: TRBV7-2; size: once; DNA: TGTGCCAGCATTCGCGCGATGAACACCGGGGAGCTGTTTTTT; CDR3: CASIRAMNTGELFF
J: TRBJ1-1; length: 15; D: .; V: TRBV18; size: .; DNA: TGTGCCAGCTCACCGGTCCAGCAAATGAACACTGAAGCTTTCTTT; CDR3: CASSPVQQMNTEAFF
J: TRBJ2-2; length: 14; D: .; V: TRBV5-1; size: .; DNA: TGCGCCAGCAGCTCAAGCCAGAGTCCCGGGGAGCTGTTTTTT; CDR3: CASSSSQSPGELFF
J: TRBJ2-7; length: 12; D: .; V: TRBV10-3; size: few; DNA: TGTGCCATCAGTGACAGGGGGGACGAGCAGTACTTC; CDR3: CAISDRGDEQYF
J: TRBJ2-1; length: 15; D: .; V: TRBV6-5; size: few; DNA: TGTGCCAGCAGTCCGCTACCGGAATCCTACAATGAGCAGTTCTTC; CDR3: CASSPLPESYNEQFF
J: TRBJ2-1; length: 16; D: TRBD1; V: TRBV18; size: .; DNA: TGTGCCAGCTCGCCCACAGGGGCTAACTCCTACAATGAGCAGTTCTTC; CDR3: CASSPTGANSYNEQFF
J: TRBJ2-7; length: 14; D: TRBD1; V: TRBV28; size: .; DNA: TGTGCCAGCAGCTCGGGACAGGGGCCCTACGAGCAGTACTTC; CDR3: CASSSGQGPYEQYF
J: TRBJ1-4; length: 13; D: .; V: TRBV29-1; size: .; DNA: TGCAGCGCCCTGGACAGCCCTAATGAAAAACTGTTTTTT; CDR3: CSALDSPNEKLFF
J: TRBJ2-6; length: 16; D: .; V: TRBV27; size: .; DNA: TGTGCCAGCAGCCGGGAATTGGGGGCTGGGGCCAACGTCCTGACTTTC; CDR3: CASSRELGAGANVLTF
J: TRBJ2-2; length: 17; D: TRBD2; V: TRBV5-4; size: .; DNA: TGTGCCAGCAGCTTGGATCGCGGGAGGGCCGTCGCCGGGGAGCTGTTTTTT; CDR3: CASSLDRGRAVAGELFF
J: TRBJ1-3; length: 14; D: .; V: TRBV6-1; size: .; DNA: TGTGCCAGCAGTGAAGCGGGGGGTTGGAACACCATATATTTT; CDR3: CASSEAGGWNTIYF
J: TRBJ1-4; length: 14; D: .; V: TRBV10-3; size: .; DNA: TGTGCCATCAGTGAATCACAGTTGGATGAAAAACTGTTTTTT; CDR3: CAISESQLDEKLFF
J: TRBJ2-7; length: 14; D: TRBD1; V: TRBV6-5; size: once; DNA: TGTGCCAGCAGTTACGGACAGGGAGGCTACGAGCAGTACTTC; CDR3: CASSYGQGGYEQYF
J: TRBJ2-7; length: 16; D: .; V: TRBV6-2/TRBV6-3; size: .; DNA: TGTGCCAGCAGTTTCCATCTGGCGGTGAGCTCCTACGAGCAGTACTTC; CDR3: CASSFHLAVSSYEQYF
J: TRBJ1-1; length: 15; D: TRBD1; V: TRBV5-1; size: once; DNA: TGCGCCAGCAGCTTAGGACAGGGGGCAAGCACTGAAGCTTTCTTT; CDR3: CASSLGQGASTEAFF
J: TRBJ2-1; length: 16; D: TRBD2; V: TRBV18; size: .; DNA: TGTGCCAGCTCACCCCATGGGGGGGGATCCTACAATGAGCAGTTCTTC; CDR3: CASSPHGGGSYNEQFF
J: TRBJ1-2; length: 15; D: .; V: TRBV2; size: .; DNA: TGTGCCAGCAGTGATTTTGTGGGCAGAAACTATGGCTACACCTTC; CDR3: CASSDFVGRNYGYTF
J: TRBJ2-1; length: 15; D: TRBD1; V: TRBV7-3; size: .; DNA: TGTGCCAGCAGCGAAAACAGGGGTGGTTACAATGAGCAGTTCTTC; CDR3: CASSENRGGYNEQFF
J: TRBJ1-1; length: 14; D: .; V: TRBV27; size: .; DNA: TGTGCCAGCAGTTTTCTGGGTTTCGGCACTGAAGCTTTCTTT; CDR3: CASSFLGFGTEAFF
J: TRBJ1-6; length: 15; D: .; V: TRBV18; size: .; DNA: TGTGCCAGCTCACCAGGACTTTCCGGCTATTCACCCCTCCACTTT; CDR3: CASSPGLSGYSPLHF
J: TRBJ2-7; length: 15; D: .; V: TRBV27; size: .; DNA: TGTGCCAGCAGTCCCTCGGCCCTAAAGGTCCACGAGCAGTACTTC; CDR3: CASSPSALKVHEQYF
J: TRBJ1-5; length: 14; D: .; V: TRBV7-8; size: .; DNA: TGTGCCAGCAACAACGGGATTAGCAATCAGCCCCAGCATTTT; CDR3: CASNNGISNQPQHF
J: TRBJ2-1; length: 17; D: TRBD2; V: TRBV7-3; size: .; DNA: TGTGCCAGCAGCTTAGGACTAGCGGGAAGTGCCCAGGGTGAGCAGTTCTTC; CDR3: CASSLGLAGSAQGEQFF
J: TRBJ1-1; length: 13; D: .; V: TRBV6-5; size: .; DNA: TGTGCCAGCAGCCCCACGGACAACACTGAAGCTTTCTTT; CDR3: CASSPTDNTEAFF
J: TRBJ1-3; length: 16; D: .; V: TRBV7-2; size: .; DNA: TGTGCCAGCAGCTTATACGACCCAGGGGCTGGAAACACCATATATTTT; CDR3: CASSLYDPGAGNTIYF
J: TRBJ2-7; length: 14; D: TRBD2; V: TRBV28; size: .; DNA: TGTGCCAGCAGTTTTGAGCGGGGGACCTACGAGCAGTACTTC; CDR3: CASSFERGTYEQYF
J: TRBJ1-1; length: 13; D: TRBD1; V: TRBV10-3; size: .; DNA: TGTGCCAGCCAGACAGGGACGAACACTGAAGCTTTCTTT; CDR3: CASQTGTNTEAFF
J: TRBJ2-1; length: 20; D: .; V: TRBV9; size: .; DNA: TGTGCCAGCAGCGTAGGACAGTGGGTTTATACTTCTACTCTTAACAATGAGCAGTTCTTC; CDR3: CASSVGQWVYTSTLNNEQFF
J: TRBJ2-1; length: 16; D: TRBD2; V: TRBV4-1; size: .; DNA: TGCGCCAGCAGCCAAGGCCAGGGACTAGCTTACAATGAGCAGTTCTTC; CDR3: CASSQGQGLAYNEQFF
J: TRBJ2-5; length: 15; D: .; V: TRBV5-4; size: .; DNA: TGTGCCAGCAGCTTGGACCCTAGCTCACAAGAGACCCAGTACTTC; CDR3: CASSLDPSSQETQYF
J: TRBJ1-1; length: 13; D: .; V: TRBV9; size: .; DNA: TGTGCCAGCAGCGGGGATTTGAACACTGAAGCTTTCTTT; CDR3: CASSGDLNTEAFF
J: TRBJ2-5; length: 14; D: .; V: TRBV25-1; size: .; DNA: TGTGCCAGCAGTGAATATGTGGCAGCGGAGACCCAGTACTTC; CDR3: CASSEYVAAETQYF
J: TRBJ2-2; length: 16; D: TRBD2; V: TRBV10-3; size: .; DNA: TGTGCCACCCGACGGGACGGGAGGGATGGCACCGGGGAGCTGTTTTTT; CDR3: CATRRDGRDGTGELFF
J: TRBJ2-3; length: 15; D: .; V: TRBV6-6; size: once; DNA: TGTGCCAGCAGTACGGGGCTAGTGGGCACAGATACGCAGTATTTT; CDR3: CASSTGLVGTDTQYF
J: TRBJ1-5; length: 15; D: .; V: TRBV27; size: .; DNA: TGTGCCAGCAGTTCAATCAGGGAGTCCAATCAGCCCCAGCATTTT; CDR3: CASSSIRESNQPQHF
J: TRBJ1-5; length: 13; D: .; V: TRBV18; size: .; DNA: TGTGCCAGCTCACCCCGCACAGATCAGCCCCAGCATTTT; CDR3: CASSPRTDQPQHF
J: TRBJ2-1; length: 16; D: TRBD2; V: TRBV19; size: .; DNA: TGTGCCAGTAGTATAGATCGCCTAGCGGGAACCAATGAGCAGTTCTTC; CDR3: CASSIDRLAGTNEQFF
J: TRBJ2-4; length: 13; D: .; V: TRBV19; size: .; DNA: TGTGCCAGTAGTATAGGGAAAAAAAACATTCAGTACTTC; CDR3: CASSIGKKNIQYF
J: TRBJ2-1; length: 16; D: TRBD2; V: TRBV5-4; size: once; DNA: TGTGCCAGCAGCTCGGGGAGCGGGAGTTCTCTCTATGAGCAGTTCTTC; CDR3: CASSSGSGSSLYEQFF
J: TRBJ2-1; length: 15; D: .; V: TRBV27; size: .; DNA: TGTGCCAGCAGTTTATCCGGAGAGGGTTACAATGAGCAGTTCTTC; CDR3: CASSLSGEGYNEQFF
J: TRBJ1-1; length: 13; D: .; V: TRBV20-1; size: .; DNA: TGCAGTGCTAGTAGGACCATGAACACTGAAGCTTTCTTT; CDR3: CSASRTMNTEAFF
J: TRBJ1-6; length: 17; D: TRBD1; V: TRBV30; size: once; DNA: TGTGCCTGGAGTGTAAGGCAGGGGGCAGATCTAGGGTCACCCCTCCACTTT; CDR3: CAWSVRQGADLGSPLHF
J: TRBJ2-4; length: 13; D: .; V: TRBV7-2; size: .; DNA: TGTGCCAGCAGCGGGGGGGCCAAAAACATTCAGTACTTC; CDR3: CASSGGAKNIQYF
J: TRBJ1-6; length: 19; D: TRBD1; V: TRBV5-8; size: .; DNA: TGTGCCAGCAGCAAGGACAGGGGGCCTGCGGGCGCCTATAATTCACCCCTCCACTTT; CDR3: CASSKDRGPAGAYNSPLHF
J: TRBJ2-1; length: 16; D: TRBD2; V: TRBV6-4; size: .; DNA: TGTGCCAGCAGTTTTCTAGCGGGAGAGGCCATCAATGAGCAGTTCTTC; CDR3: CASSFLAGEAINEQFF
J: TRBJ2-5; length: 12; D: TRBD1; V: TRBV30; size: .; DNA: TGTGCGACGGGACAGGGGGCCGAGACCCAGTACTTC; CDR3: CATGQGAETQYF
J: TRBJ2-5; length: 16; D: .; V: TRBV27; size: few; DNA: TGTGCCAGCAGTTTAGCTAGGGGCAAGGGGCAAGAGACCCAGTACTTC; CDR3: CASSLARGKGQETQYF
J: TRBJ2-7; length: 11; D: .; V: TRBV19; size: .; DNA: TGTGCCAGTGAACAGGGATCCGAGCAGTACTTC; CDR3: CASEQGSEQYF
J: TRBJ1-1; length: 11; D: .; V: TRBV19; size: .; DNA: TGTGCCAGTACAGGGTCCACTGAAGCTTTCTTT; CDR3: CASTGSTEAFF
J: TRBJ2-1; length: 15; D: TRBD2; V: TRBV3-1/TRBV3-2; size: .; DNA: TGTGCCAGCATCCCTTCTAGCGGGAGTTTGGGTGAGCAGTTCTTC; CDR3: CASIPSSGSLGEQFF
J: TRBJ2-7; length: 15; D: TRBD1; V: TRBV15; size: .; DNA: TGTGCCACCAGCAGAGGGGCAGGGGGCTCCTACGAGCAGTACTTC; CDR3: CATSRGAGGSYEQYF
J: TRBJ2-7; length: 13; D: TRBD2; V: TRBV5-5; size: .; DNA: TGTGCCAGCAGCTCTAGCGGGAGGCAGGAGCAGTACTTC; CDR3: CASSSSGRQEQYF
J: TRBJ2-7; length: 12; D: TRBD2; V: TRBV27; size: .; DNA: TGTGCCAGCAGCACTAGCGGGAGCTCGCAGTACTTC; CDR3: CASSTSGSSQYF
J: TRBJ2-7; length: 16; D: TRBD1; V: TRBV27; size: .; DNA: TGTGCCAGCAGTTCCGACCCCGGGACAGCTTACTACGAGCAGTACTTC; CDR3: CASSSDPGTAYYEQYF
J: TRBJ2-7; length: 13; D: .; V: TRBV5-6; size: .; DNA: TGTGCCAGCAGCTTGGTAAGAACCTACGAGCAGTACTTC; CDR3: CASSLVRTYEQYF